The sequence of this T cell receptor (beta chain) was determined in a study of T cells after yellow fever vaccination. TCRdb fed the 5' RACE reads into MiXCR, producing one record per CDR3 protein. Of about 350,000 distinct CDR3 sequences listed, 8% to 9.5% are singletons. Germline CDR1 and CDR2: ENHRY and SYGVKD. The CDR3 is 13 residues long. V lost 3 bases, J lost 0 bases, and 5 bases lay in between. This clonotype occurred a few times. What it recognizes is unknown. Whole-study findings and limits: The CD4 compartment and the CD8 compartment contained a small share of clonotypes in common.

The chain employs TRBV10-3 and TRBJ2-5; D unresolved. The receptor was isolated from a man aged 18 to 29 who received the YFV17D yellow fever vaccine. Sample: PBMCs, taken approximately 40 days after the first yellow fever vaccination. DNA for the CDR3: TGTGCCATCAGTGAAGACGACCAAGAGACCCAGTACTTC. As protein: CAISEDDQETQYF.